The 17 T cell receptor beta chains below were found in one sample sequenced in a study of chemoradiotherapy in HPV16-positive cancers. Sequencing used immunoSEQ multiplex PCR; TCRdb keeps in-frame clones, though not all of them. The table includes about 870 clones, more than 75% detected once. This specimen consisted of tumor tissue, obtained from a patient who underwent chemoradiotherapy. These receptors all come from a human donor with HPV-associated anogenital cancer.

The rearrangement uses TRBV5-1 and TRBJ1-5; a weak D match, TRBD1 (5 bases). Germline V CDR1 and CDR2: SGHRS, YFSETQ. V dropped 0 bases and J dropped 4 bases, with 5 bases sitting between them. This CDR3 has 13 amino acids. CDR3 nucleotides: TGCGCCAGCAGCTTGGCAGGGAATCAGCCCCAGCATTTT. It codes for CASSLAGNQPQHF.

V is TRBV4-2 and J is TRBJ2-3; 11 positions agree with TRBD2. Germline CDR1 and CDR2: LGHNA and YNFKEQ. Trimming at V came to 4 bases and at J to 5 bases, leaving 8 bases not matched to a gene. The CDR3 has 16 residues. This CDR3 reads CASSPQTSGAGDTQYF. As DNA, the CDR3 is TGTGCCAGCAGCCCCCAGACTAGCGGGGCGGGAGATACGCAGTATTTT.

In nucleotides, the CDR3 is TGCGCCAGCAGCGTAAGCGGGAGGAACCACGAGCAGTACTTC. Translation gives CASSVSGRNHEQYF. The V gene is TRBV5-1, the J gene TRBJ2-7, with 9 bases identical to TRBD2. Looked up from germline, CDR1 is SGHRS and CDR2 is YFSETQ. The trim removed 4 bases at V and 5 bases at J, leaving 7 bases unmatched. The CDR3 contains 14 residues.

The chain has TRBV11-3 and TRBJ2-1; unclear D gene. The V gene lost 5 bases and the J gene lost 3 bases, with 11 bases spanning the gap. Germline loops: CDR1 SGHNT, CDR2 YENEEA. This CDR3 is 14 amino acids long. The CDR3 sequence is CASSPDSGYNEQFF. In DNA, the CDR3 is TGTGCCAGCAGCCCTGACTCCGGCTACAATGAGCAGTTCTTC.

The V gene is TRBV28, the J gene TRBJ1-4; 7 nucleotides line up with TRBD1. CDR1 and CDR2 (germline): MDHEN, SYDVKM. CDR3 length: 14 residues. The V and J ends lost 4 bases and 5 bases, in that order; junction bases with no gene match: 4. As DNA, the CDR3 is TGTGCCAGCAGTTCTTCAGGGGGGAATGAAAAACTGTTTTTT. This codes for CASSSSGGNEKLFF.

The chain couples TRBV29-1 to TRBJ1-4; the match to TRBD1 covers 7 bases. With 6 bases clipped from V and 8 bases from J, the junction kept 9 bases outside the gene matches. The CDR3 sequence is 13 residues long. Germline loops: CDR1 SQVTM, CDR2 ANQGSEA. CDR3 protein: CSVPQGSREKLFF. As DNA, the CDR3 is TGCAGCGTCCCACAGGGGAGTAGGGAAAAACTGTTTTTT. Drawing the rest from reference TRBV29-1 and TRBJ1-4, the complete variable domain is SAVISQKPSRDICQRGTSLTIQCQVDSQVTMMFWYRQQPGQSLTLIATANQGSEATYESGFVIDKFPISRPNLTFSTLTVSNMSPEDSSIYLCSVPQGSREKLFFGSGTQLSVL.

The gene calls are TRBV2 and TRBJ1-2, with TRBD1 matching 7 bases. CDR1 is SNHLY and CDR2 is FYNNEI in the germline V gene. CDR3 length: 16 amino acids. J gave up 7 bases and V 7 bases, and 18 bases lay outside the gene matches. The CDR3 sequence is CASTPILTGGGFGYTF. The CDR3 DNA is TGTGCCAGCACCCCGATATTGACAGGAGGGGGCTTTGGCTACACCTTC.

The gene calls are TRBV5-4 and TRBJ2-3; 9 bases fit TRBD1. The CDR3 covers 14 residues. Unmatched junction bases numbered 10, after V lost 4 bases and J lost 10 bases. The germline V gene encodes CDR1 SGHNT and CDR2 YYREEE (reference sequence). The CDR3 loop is CASSPDYRGRAQYF. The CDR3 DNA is TGTGCCAGCAGCCCCGATTACAGGGGGCGGGCGCAGTATTTT.

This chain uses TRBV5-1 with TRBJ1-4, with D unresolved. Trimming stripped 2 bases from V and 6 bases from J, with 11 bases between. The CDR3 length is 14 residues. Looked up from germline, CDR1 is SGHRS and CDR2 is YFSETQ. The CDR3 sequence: CASSLDSGDEKLFF. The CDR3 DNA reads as TGCGCCAGCAGCTTAGACTCTGGGGATGAAAAACTGTTTTTT.

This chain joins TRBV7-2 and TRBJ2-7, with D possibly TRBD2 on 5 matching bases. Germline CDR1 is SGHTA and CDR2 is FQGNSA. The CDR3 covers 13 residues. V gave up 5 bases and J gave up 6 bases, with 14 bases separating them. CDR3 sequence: CASSQREAFEQYF. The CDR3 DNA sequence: TGTGCCAGCAGCCAGAGGGAAGCATTCGAGCAGTACTTC.

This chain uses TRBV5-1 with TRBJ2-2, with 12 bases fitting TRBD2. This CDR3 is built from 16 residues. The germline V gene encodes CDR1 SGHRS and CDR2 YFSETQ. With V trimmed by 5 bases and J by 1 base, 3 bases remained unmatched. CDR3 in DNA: TGCGCCAGCAGTCGGACTAGCGGGGTGAACACCGGGGAGCTGTTTTTT. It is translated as CASSRTSGVNTGELFF.

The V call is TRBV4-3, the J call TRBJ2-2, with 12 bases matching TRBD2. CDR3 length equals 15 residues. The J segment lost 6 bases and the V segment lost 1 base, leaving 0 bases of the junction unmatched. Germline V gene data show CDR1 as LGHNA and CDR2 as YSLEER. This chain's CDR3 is CASSQGLAGAGELFF. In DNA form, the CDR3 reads TGCGCCAGCAGCCAAGGACTAGCGGGAGCCGGGGAGCTGTTTTTT.

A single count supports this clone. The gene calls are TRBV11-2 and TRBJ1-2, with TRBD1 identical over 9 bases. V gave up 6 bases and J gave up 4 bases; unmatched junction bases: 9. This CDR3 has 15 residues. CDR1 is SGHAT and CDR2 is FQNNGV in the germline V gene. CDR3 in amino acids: CASSTNTGGSYGYTF. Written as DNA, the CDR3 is TGTGCCAGCAGTACTAATACAGGGGGCAGCTATGGCTACACCTTC.

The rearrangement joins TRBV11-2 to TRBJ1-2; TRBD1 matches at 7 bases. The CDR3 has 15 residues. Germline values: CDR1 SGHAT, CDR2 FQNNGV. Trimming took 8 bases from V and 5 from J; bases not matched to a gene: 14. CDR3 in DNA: TGTGCCAGCTGGGCCCGGGACAGAGGCGAATATGGCTACACCTTC. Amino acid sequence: CASWARDRGEYGYTF.

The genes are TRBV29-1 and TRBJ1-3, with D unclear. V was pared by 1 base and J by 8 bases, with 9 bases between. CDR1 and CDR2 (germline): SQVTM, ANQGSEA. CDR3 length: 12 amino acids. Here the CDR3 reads CSVEGAGHTIYF. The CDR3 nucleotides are TGCAGCGTTGAAGGGGCAGGACACACCATATATTTT.

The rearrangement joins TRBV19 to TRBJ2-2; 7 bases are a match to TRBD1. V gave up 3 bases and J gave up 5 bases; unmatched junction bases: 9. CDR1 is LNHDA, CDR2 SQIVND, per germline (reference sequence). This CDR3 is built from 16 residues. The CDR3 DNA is TGTGCCAGTAGTATTCCCCAGGGGGTAGGGACCGGGGAGCTGTTTTTT. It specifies CASSIPQGVGTGELFF. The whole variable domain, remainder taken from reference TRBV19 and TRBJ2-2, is DGGITQSPKYLFRKEGQNVTLSCEQNLNHDAMYWYRQDPGQGLRLIYYSQIVNDFQKGDIAEGYSVSREKKESFPLTVTSAQKNPTAFYLCASSIPQGVGTGELFFGEGSRLTVL.

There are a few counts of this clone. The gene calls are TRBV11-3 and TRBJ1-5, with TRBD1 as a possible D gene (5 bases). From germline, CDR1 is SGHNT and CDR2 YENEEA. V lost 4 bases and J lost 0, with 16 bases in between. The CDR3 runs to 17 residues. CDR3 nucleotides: TGTGCCAGCAGCTCCCTTGGGGGACTTTATAGCAATCAGCCCCAGCATTTT. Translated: CASSSLGGLYSNQPQHF. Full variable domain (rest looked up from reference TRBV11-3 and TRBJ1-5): EAGVVQSPRYKIIEKKQPVAFWCNPISGHNTLYWYLQNLGQGPELLIRYENEEAVDDSQLPKDRFSAERLKGVDSTLKIQPAELGDSAVYLCASSSLGGLYSNQPQHFGDGTRLSIL.